The 27 T cell receptor beta chains listed next were all sequenced from one sample in a study of yellow fever vaccine responses in identical twins. TCRdb re-derived calls from the RT-PCR reads in MiXCR, one entry per CDR3 protein. The sample has some 3,500 distinct CDR3 sequences; 85% to 90% are singletons. Sequenced material: T cells from blood (PBMCs), unsorted or a sorted subset (not recorded which), taken before or after yellow fever vaccination (not recorded which). All receptors derive from a woman aged 18 to 35 who received the yellow fever vaccine.

The gene calls are TRBV19 and TRBJ2-7; D remains ambiguous. Germline CDR1 LNHDA, CDR2 SQIVND (reference sequence). V lost 4 bases, J lost 0 bases, and 4 bases lay in between. The CDR3 covers 12 residues. The DNA of the CDR3 is TGTGCCAGTAGTACTAACTCCTACGAGCAGTACTTC. This encodes CASSTNSYEQYF.

This clonotype has more than one count but fewer than ten. The chain links TRBV21-1 to TRBJ1-4. TRBV21-1 is classified as a pseudogene. The CDR3 extends over 14 amino acids. CDR3 in amino acids: CASSKVGTNEKLFF. The CDR3 DNA sequence: TGTGCCAGCAGCAAAGTTGGCACGAATGAAAAACTGTTTTTT.

This chain links TRBV5-1 with TRBJ2-6; D not resolved. Trimming stripped 0 bases from V and 0 bases from J, with 4 bases between. Germline assignment: CDR1 SGHRS and CDR2 YFSETQ. The CDR3 length is 15 residues. DNA of the CDR3: TGCGCCAGCAGCTTGGCCGACTCTGGGGCCAACGTCCTGACTTTC. Amino acids: CASSLADSGANVLTF.

This chain connects TRBV11-2 to TRBJ2-3, with TRBD2 identical over 14 bases. CDR3 length: 16 residues. V shed 5 bases, J shed 5 bases, and the junction held 6 bases outside the gene matches. Germline CDR1 and CDR2: SGHAT and FQNNGV. DNA of the CDR3: TGTGCCAGCAGCCCGACTAGCGGGAGGGCCCAAGATACGCAGTATTTT. Translating it yields CASSPTSGRAQDTQYF.

V usage is TRBV4-1 and J usage is TRBJ2-3; no reliable D call. The CDR3 loop spans 13 amino acids. Germline assignment: CDR1 MGHRA and CDR2 YSYEKL. The V gene lost 4 bases and the J gene lost 2 bases, with 7 bases spanning the gap. The CDR3 DNA reads TGCGCCAGCAGCCCAAGTATCACAGATACGCAGTATTTT. Translation gives CASSPSITDTQYF.

The V and J genes are TRBV12-3 or TRBV12-4 and TRBJ2-7, with D hard to call. Trimming stripped 6 bases from V and 1 base from J, with 10 bases between. There are 13 residues in the CDR3. The CDR3 reads CASSTGDSYEQYF. For the CDR3, the DNA is TGTGCCAGCAGCACCGGAGATTCCTACGAGCAGTACTTC.

V is TRBV6-5 and J is TRBJ2-1, with TRBD2 as a possible D gene (5 bases). V lost 2 bases, J lost 6 bases, and 14 bases lay in between. This CDR3 has 15 amino acids. Germline CDR1 and CDR2: MNHEY and SVGAGI. CDR3 bases: TGTGCCAGCAGTTACCTCCACCTAGAGGGCAATGAGCAGTTCTTC. Protein product: CASSYLHLEGNEQFF.

The chain recombines TRBV27 with TRBJ2-7, with D unclear. The V end lost 3 bases, the J end lost 2 bases, and 8 bases lay between the germline ends. CDR1 and CDR2 from the germline V gene are MNHEY and SMNVEV (reference sequence). The CDR3 extends over 13 amino acids. The CDR3 reads CASSLAPPYEQYF. CDR3 DNA sequence: TGTGCCAGCAGTTTGGCCCCACCCTACGAGCAGTACTTC.

This sequence joins TRBV2 and TRBJ2-1, with D uncertain. The germline V gene encodes CDR1 SNHLY and CDR2 FYNNEI. This CDR3 has 14 residues. V was trimmed by 3 bases and J by 3 bases, leaving 9 bases between them. CDR3 region: CASSDSDFYNEQFF. In DNA, the CDR3 is TGTGCCAGCAGTGACTCTGATTTCTACAATGAGCAGTTCTTC.

The chain is built from TRBV7-2 and TRBJ2-5; 9 bases align to TRBD1. V gave up 5 bases and J gave up 0 bases; unmatched junction bases: 4. Germline V gene sequence: CDR1 SGHTA, CDR2 FQGNSA. This CDR3 is built from 15 residues. CDR3 sequence reads: CASSRQGGYQETQYF. The CDR3 region has the DNA TGTGCCAGCAGCAGACAGGGGGGGTACCAAGAGACCCAGTACTTC.

The chain uses TRBV19 and TRBJ2-1, with D unclear. This CDR3 spans 13 amino acids. V gave up 5 bases and J gave up 15 bases, with 20 bases separating them. Germline V gives CDR1 LNHDA, CDR2 SQIVND (reference sequence). CDR3 in amino acids: CASSSVAPFRSFF. CDR3 nucleotides: TGTGCCAGTAGTTCCGTTGCTCCCTTCAGGTCGTTCTTC.

The V call is TRBV11-1, the J call TRBJ2-1; tentatively, D is TRBD1 or TRBD2 (6 bases each). Trimming took off 7 bases at V and 2 bases at J, with 15 bases between the two ends. CDR3 size: 15 residues. Looked up from germline, CDR1 is SGHAT and CDR2 is FQDESV (reference sequence). CDR3 coding DNA: TGTGCCAGCATCCAACGGGGGCACCCCTACAATGAGCAGTTCTTC. This encodes CASIQRGHPYNEQFF.

V and J are TRBV12-3 or TRBV12-4 and TRBJ1-2; 11 bases line up with TRBD1. Unmatched junction bases numbered 3, after V lost 5 bases and J lost 4 bases. CDR3 size: 14 residues. The CDR3 spells CASSRGTGGYGYTF. The CDR3 nucleotides are TGTGCCAGCAGTCGCGGGACAGGGGGCTATGGCTACACCTTC.

This clonotype has just one count. The chain joins TRBV4-1 to TRBJ2-4, with D tentatively TRBD1 (5 bases). The CDR3 is 15 amino acids. CDR1 is MGHRA, CDR2 YSYEKL, per germline. V dropped 3 bases and J dropped 6 bases, with 15 bases sitting between them. CDR3 region: CASSHADSRVNIQYF. CDR3 DNA: TGCGCCAGCAGCCATGCCGACAGTAGGGTAAACATTCAGTACTTC.

This chain links TRBV5-4 with TRBJ2-7, with 10 bases matching TRBD2. The germline CDR1 and CDR2 sequences are SGHNT and YYREEE (reference sequence). This CDR3 contains 14 residues. V dropped 4 bases and J dropped 4; count of bases not matched to a gene: 5. The CDR3, as DNA: TGTGCCAGCAGCAAACTAGCGGGAACTTACGAGCAGTACTTC. This encodes CASSKLAGTYEQYF.

The rearrangement uses TRBV21-1 and TRBJ2-4; the table's D call, TRBD1, was not checked against the DNA. TRBV21-1 is a listed pseudogene. The CDR3 is 15 residues long. The CDR3 reads CASSKRGVPKNIQYF. DNA for the CDR3: TGTGCCAGCAGCAAACGGGGCGTGCCCAAAAACATTCAGTACTTC.

The chain is built from TRBV3-1 and TRBJ1-1; D gene uncertain. Trimming removed 1 base at V and 6 bases at J, with 9 bases between. The CDR3 covers 13 residues. The germline CDR1 and CDR2 sequences are LGHDT and YNNKEL (reference sequence). The CDR3 loop is CASSQGKVAEAFF. The CDR3 DNA reads as TGTGCCAGCAGCCAAGGCAAGGTCGCTGAAGCTTTCTTT.

This clonotype was observed a few times. This sequence joins TRBV5-5 and TRBJ1-1; TRBD1 matches 7 bases. Looked up from germline, CDR1 is SGHKS and CDR2 is YYEKEE (reference sequence). Trimming at V came to 0 bases and at J to 2 bases, leaving 10 bases not matched to a gene. The CDR3 totals 17 residues. CDR3 region: CASSLAKTGSRNTEAFF. CDR3 coding DNA: TGTGCCAGCAGCTTGGCGAAGACAGGGTCCCGAAACACTGAAGCTTTCTTT. Complete variable domain (other parts from reference TRBV5-5 and TRBJ1-1): DAGVTQSPTHLIKTRGQQVTLRCSPISGHKSVSWYQQVLGQGPQFIFQYYEKEERGRGNFPDRFSARQFPNYSSELNVNALLLGDSALYLCASSLAKTGSRNTEAFFGQGTRLTVV.

The chain joins TRBV19 to TRBJ2-1; TRBD1 might be the D (5 bases). This CDR3 is 12 amino acids long. Germline V lookup: CDR1 LNHDA, CDR2 SQIVND (reference sequence). The V and J ends lost 6 bases and 8 bases respectively, with 11 bases between them. CDR3 loop: CASSIDRYEQFF. DNA of the CDR3: TGTGCCAGTAGCATCGACAGATATGAGCAGTTCTTC.

This chain joins TRBV11-3 and TRBJ2-7; a possible D gene is TRBD2 (5 bases). Germline CDR1 is SGHNT and CDR2 is YENEEA. The CDR3 length is 11 residues. V lost 2 bases to trimming and J lost 9 bases, with 8 bases between them. CDR3 sequence: CASSLKRMQYF. The CDR3 DNA reads as TGTGCCAGCAGCTTAAAGCGGATGCAGTACTTC.

This chain joins TRBV3-1 and TRBJ2-2; maybe TRBD1 (6 bases). The CDR3 consists of 16 residues. Per the germline V gene, CDR1 is LGHDT and CDR2 is YNNKEL (reference sequence). Deletions cut 1 base from V and 4 bases from J, with 13 bases between. The CDR3 loop reads CASSQGIARGTGELFF. Written as DNA, the CDR3 is TGTGCCAGCAGCCAAGGAATTGCCAGGGGCACCGGGGAGCTGTTTTTT.

The gene calls are TRBV5-1 and TRBJ2-7; tentatively, D is TRBD1 (6 bases). V lost 6 bases and J lost 3, with 16 bases in between. Germline CDR1 is SGHRS and CDR2 is YFSETQ. This CDR3 is built from 14 residues. CDR3 sequence: CASTPGTRIYEQYF. The CDR3 bases are TGCGCCAGCACCCCGGGGACAAGGATCTACGAGCAGTACTTC.

The chain carries TRBV20-1 and TRBJ2-3, with D possibly being TRBD1 (5 bases). Trimming pared 1 base from V and 2 bases from J, leaving 13 bases between. Germline loops: CDR1 DFQATT, CDR2 SNEGSKA (reference sequence). The CDR3 has 15 residues. The CDR3 nucleotides are TGCAGTGCTAGAGCCTACGACAGCTTCACAGATACGCAGTATTTT. Translation gives CSARAYDSFTDTQYF.

V is TRBV13 and J is TRBJ1-2; D is unclear. Germline assignment: CDR1 PRHDT and CDR2 FYEKMQ (reference sequence). V lost 7 bases to trimming and J lost 1 base, with 10 bases between them. CDR3 length equals 13 residues. Here the CDR3 reads CASTLVDNYGYTF. CDR3 coding DNA: TGTGCCAGCACCCTCGTAGATAACTATGGCTACACCTTC.

The V gene is TRBV12-3 or TRBV12-4, the J gene TRBJ2-1, with 11 bases identical to TRBD2. The junction had 5 bases not matched to a gene; V was cut back by 1 base and J by 3 bases. The CDR3 covers 17 residues. For the CDR3, the DNA is TGTGCCAGCAGTTTAGTTACTAGCGGGAGTTACTACAATGAGCAGTTCTTC. It yields the protein CASSLVTSGSYYNEQFF.

The rearrangement uses TRBV7-2 and TRBJ2-6; possibly TRBD1 for D (5 bases). Germline loops: CDR1 SGHTA, CDR2 FQGNSA. CDR3 size: 16 residues. Trimming stripped 3 bases from V and 0 bases from J, with 9 bases between. The CDR3 loop is CASSFRANSGANVLTF. As DNA, the CDR3 is TGTGCCAGCAGCTTCAGGGCTAACTCTGGGGCCAACGTCCTGACTTTC.

The V gene is TRBV4-1, the J gene TRBJ1-1; D remains unclear. Germline V gene lookup returns CDR1 MGHRA and CDR2 YSYEKL. CDR3 length: 13 amino acids. V lost 4 bases to trimming and J lost 2 bases, with 8 bases between them. The CDR3, as DNA: TGCGCCAGCAGCCCGACGGTTAACACTGAAGCTTTCTTT. It specifies CASSPTVNTEAFF.